A selection of T cell receptor beta chains follows, all from one sample in a study of CD8 T cells in ankylosing spondylitis. TCRdb reprocessed the 5' RACE reads with MiXCR, giving one entry per CDR3 protein. The table has 200,000 to 300,000 distinct CDR3 sequences, around 7.8% seen once; the top ten hold under 7.5%. Input material: blood, either unsorted or a sorted T cell fraction (not recorded which). The receptor source for this set is a male donor with ankylosing spondylitis or in good health (not recorded which). Each CDR3 is given with its conserved first and last residue. Fields, in order: D gene, clone size, J gene, V gene, CDR3 protein, CDR3 DNA. D genes are given only for firm matches. Only part of the rows carry a size: once, few, many, or a class if the clone is expanded.

D: NA; size: NA; J: TRBJ2-7; V: TRBV5-6; CDR3: CASSLAFGSYEQYF; DNA: TGTGCCAGCAGCTTGGCGTTTGGCAGTTACGAGCAGTACTTC
D: TRBD1; size: many; J: TRBJ1-6; V: TRBV20-1; CDR3: CSAREQGGNSPLHF; DNA: TGCAGTGCTAGAGAACAGGGGGGGAATTCACCCCTCCACTTT
D: NA; size: NA; J: TRBJ1-2; V: TRBV12-3/TRBV12-4; CDR3: CASSPSHPGGYGYTF; DNA: TGTGCCAGCAGTCCCTCCCATCCGGGGGGCTATGGCTACACCTTC
D: TRBD1; size: many; J: TRBJ1-2; V: TRBV9; CDR3: CASSVEAGGILYGYTF; DNA: TGTGCCAGCAGCGTAGAGGCAGGGGGCATCCTCTATGGCTACACCTTC
D: NA; size: many; J: TRBJ2-1; V: TRBV11-2; CDR3: CASSPGAGNEQFF; DNA: TGTGCCAGCAGCCCGGGGGCGGGGAATGAGCAGTTCTTC
D: NA; size: many; J: TRBJ2-3; V: TRBV5-1; CDR3: CASSLSEPTDTQYF; DNA: TGCGCCAGCAGCTTGTCTGAGCCCACAGATACGCAGTATTTT
D: TRBD2; size: many; J: TRBJ2-7; V: TRBV7-9; CDR3: CASSFGTSSYEQYF; DNA: TGTGCCAGCAGCTTCGGGACTAGCTCCTACGAGCAGTACTTC
D: NA; size: many; J: TRBJ2-2; V: TRBV5-1; CDR3: CASSDPRVGTGELFF; DNA: TGCGCCAGCAGCGATCCACGCGTCGGCACCGGGGAGCTGTTTTTT
D: NA; size: NA; J: TRBJ2-7; V: TRBV7-9; CDR3: CASSLRDASYEQYF; DNA: TGTGCCAGCAGCCTCCGGGACGCTTCCTACGAGCAGTACTTC
D: NA; size: many; J: TRBJ2-2; V: TRBV5-1; CDR3: CASSPRDQTLNTGELFF; DNA: TGCGCCAGCAGCCCGCGGGACCAAACCCTAAACACCGGGGAGCTGTTTTTT
D: NA; size: NA; J: TRBJ2-6; V: TRBV5-5; CDR3: CASSKVGQMRSGANVLTF; DNA: TGTGCCAGCAGCAAGGTCGGGCAGATGAGGTCCGGGGCCAACGTCCTGACTTTC
D: TRBD1; size: many; J: TRBJ1-1; V: TRBV20-1; CDR3: CSAAGQGNTEAFF; DNA: TGCAGTGCTGCAGGACAGGGGAACACTGAAGCTTTCTTT
D: NA; size: many; J: TRBJ1-5; V: TRBV10-2; CDR3: CASSVSRFQPQHF; DNA: TGCGCCAGCAGTGTATCCAGGTTTCAGCCCCAGCATTTT
D: NA; size: many; J: TRBJ2-3; V: TRBV2; CDR3: CASGEVGGARSDTQYF; DNA: TGTGCCAGCGGGGAGGTAGGGGGAGCCCGGTCAGATACGCAGTATTTT
D: NA; size: few; J: TRBJ2-4; V: TRBV4-2; CDR3: CASSQETFLNIQYF; DNA: TGTGCCAGCAGCCAAGAAACGTTCTTAAACATTCAGTACTTC
D: NA; size: many; J: TRBJ2-7; V: TRBV7-9; CDR3: CASRLGYEQYF; DNA: TGTGCCAGCAGGTTGGGGTACGAGCAGTACTTC
D: NA; size: few; J: TRBJ2-2; V: TRBV12-3/TRBV12-4; CDR3: CASSFGGPTGELFF; DNA: TGTGCCAGCAGTTTTGGAGGACCCACCGGGGAGCTGTTTTTT
D: TRBD2; size: few; J: TRBJ2-3; V: TRBV10-3; CDR3: CATRTSGGVSDTQYF; DNA: TGTGCCACCCGGACTAGCGGGGGGGTGTCAGATACGCAGTATTTT
D: NA; size: many; J: TRBJ1-3; V: TRBV4-1; CDR3: CASSQDHRSGNTIYF; DNA: TGCGCCAGCAGCCAAGATCATCGCTCTGGAAACACCATATATTTT
D: TRBD1; size: NA; J: TRBJ2-1; V: TRBV5-4; CDR3: CASSLAWDSIDNEQFF; DNA: TGTGCCAGCAGCTTGGCTTGGGACAGCATCGACAATGAGCAGTTCTTC
D: NA; size: many; J: TRBJ2-7; V: TRBV12-3/TRBV12-4; CDR3: CASSSRVGEQYF; DNA: TGTGCCAGCAGTTCCAGGGTTGGAGAGCAGTACTTC
D: NA; size: NA; J: TRBJ2-5; V: TRBV7-9; CDR3: CASSLGGLQETQYF; DNA: TGTGCCAGCAGCTTAGGAGGACTCCAAGAGACCCAGTACTTC
D: NA; size: many; J: TRBJ2-7; V: TRBV7-2; CDR3: CASSPRQALAYEQYF; DNA: TGTGCCAGCAGCCCAAGACAGGCCCTCGCCTACGAGCAGTACTTC
D: NA; size: few; J: TRBJ2-5; V: TRBV15; CDR3: CATSRDMEGGKTQYF; DNA: TGTGCCACCAGCAGAGATATGGAGGGTGGGAAGACCCAGTACTTC
D: NA; size: few; J: TRBJ1-1; V: TRBV30; CDR3: CAWGTNTEAFF; DNA: TGTGCCTGGGGGACGAACACTGAAGCTTTCTTT
D: NA; size: many; J: TRBJ1-1; V: TRBV7-6; CDR3: CASSLGREFSEAFF; DNA: TGTGCCAGCAGCTTAGGCAGGGAATTTTCTGAAGCTTTCTTT